This TCR beta chain was documented in a study of blood T cell repertoires in COVID-19. Using immunoSEQ multiplex PCR, the repertoire was profiled, and TCRdb retains in-frame clones only, with some absent. Among about 200,000 clones listed, 70% to 90% were seen once. This clone was recorded only once. This CDR3 is 14 amino acids long. The germline gives CDR1 SGDLS, CDR2 YYNGEE. V dropped 4 bases and J dropped 7 bases, with 12 bases sitting between them. This sequence originates from a person aged 65 to 85 with COVID-19, enrolled during active disease. The source material was peripheral blood. The rearrangement links TRBV9 to TRBJ1-6; TRBD1 might be the D (5 bases). CDR3 sequence (DNA): TGTGCCAGCAGCCCCCAGGGTAGAAATTCACCCCTCCACTTT. Amino acid sequence: CASSPQGRNSPLHF.